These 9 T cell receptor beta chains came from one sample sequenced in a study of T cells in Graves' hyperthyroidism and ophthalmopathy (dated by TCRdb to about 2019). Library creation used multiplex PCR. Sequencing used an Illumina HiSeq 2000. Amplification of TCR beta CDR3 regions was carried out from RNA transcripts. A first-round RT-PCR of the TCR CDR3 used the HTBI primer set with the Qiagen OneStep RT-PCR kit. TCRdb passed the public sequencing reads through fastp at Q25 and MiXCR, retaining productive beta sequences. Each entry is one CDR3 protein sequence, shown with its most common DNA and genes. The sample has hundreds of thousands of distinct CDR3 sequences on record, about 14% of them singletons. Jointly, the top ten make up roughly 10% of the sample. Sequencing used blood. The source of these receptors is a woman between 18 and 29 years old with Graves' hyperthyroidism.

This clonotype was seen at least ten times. CDR3 sequence: CASSPQYLAGRTGELFF. The CDR3 coding sequence is TGTGCCAGCTCACCACAGTACCTAGCGGGACGCACCGGGGAGCTGTTTTTT. J is TRBJ2-2 and V is TRBV18; TRBD2 matches at 9 bases. The CDR3 extends over 17 amino acids. CDR1 KGHSH and CDR2 LQKENI come from the germline V gene. J lost 4 bases, V lost 1 base, and 7 bases had no gene match.

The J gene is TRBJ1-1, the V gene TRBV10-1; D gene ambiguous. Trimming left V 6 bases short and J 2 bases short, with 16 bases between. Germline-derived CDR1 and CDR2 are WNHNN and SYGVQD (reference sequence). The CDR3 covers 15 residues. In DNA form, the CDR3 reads TGCGCCAGCAGACCCAAGACCTCCCCAAACACTGAAGCTTTCTTT. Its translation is CASRPKTSPNTEAFF.

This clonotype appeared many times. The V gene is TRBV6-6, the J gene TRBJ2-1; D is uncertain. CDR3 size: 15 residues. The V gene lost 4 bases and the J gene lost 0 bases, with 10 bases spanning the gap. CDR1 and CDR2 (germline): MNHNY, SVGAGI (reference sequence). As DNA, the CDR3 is TGTGCCAGCAGTTCAGACGTGAGCTCCTACAATGAGCAGTTCTTC. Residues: CASSSDVSSYNEQFF.

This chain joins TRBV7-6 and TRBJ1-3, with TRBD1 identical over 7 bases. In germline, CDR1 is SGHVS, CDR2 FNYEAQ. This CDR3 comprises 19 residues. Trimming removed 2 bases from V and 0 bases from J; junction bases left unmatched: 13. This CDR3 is CASSLWAGEDRPSGNTIYF. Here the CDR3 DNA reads TGTGCCAGCAGCTTATGGGCCGGCGAGGACAGGCCCTCTGGAAACACCATATATTTT.

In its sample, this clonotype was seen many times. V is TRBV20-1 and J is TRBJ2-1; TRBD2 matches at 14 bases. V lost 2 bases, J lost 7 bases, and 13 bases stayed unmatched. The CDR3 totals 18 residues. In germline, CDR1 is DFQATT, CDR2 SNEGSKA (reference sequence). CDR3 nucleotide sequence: TGCAGTGCTAGACCGGGACTAGCGGGAGTTCGTGGGTTGAATGAGCAGTTCTTC. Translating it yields CSARPGLAGVRGLNEQFF.

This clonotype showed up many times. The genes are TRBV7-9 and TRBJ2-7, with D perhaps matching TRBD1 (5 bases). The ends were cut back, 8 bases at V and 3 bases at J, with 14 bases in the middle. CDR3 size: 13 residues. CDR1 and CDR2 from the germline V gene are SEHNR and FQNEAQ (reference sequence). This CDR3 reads CASSPRQGYEQYF. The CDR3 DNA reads TGTGCCAGCTCACCGAGGCAGGGCTACGAGCAGTACTTC. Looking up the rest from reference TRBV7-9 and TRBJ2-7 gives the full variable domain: DTGVSQNPRHKITKRGQNVTFRCDPISEHNRLYWYRQTLGQGPEFLTYFQNEAQLEKSRLLSDRFSAERPKGSFSTLEIQRTEQGDSAMYLCASSPRQGYEQYFGPGTRLTVT.

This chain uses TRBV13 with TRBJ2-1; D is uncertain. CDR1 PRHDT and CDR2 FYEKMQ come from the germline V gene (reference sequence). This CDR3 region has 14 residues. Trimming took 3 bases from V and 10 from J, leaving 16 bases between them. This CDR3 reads CASSFRDWTYEQFF. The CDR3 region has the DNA TGTGCCAGCAGCTTCCGAGACTGGACCTACGAGCAGTTCTTC.

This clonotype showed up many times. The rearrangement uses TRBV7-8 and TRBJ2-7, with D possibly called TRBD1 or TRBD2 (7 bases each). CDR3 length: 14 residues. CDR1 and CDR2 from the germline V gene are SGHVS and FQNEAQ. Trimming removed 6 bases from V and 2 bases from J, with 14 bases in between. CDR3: CASRLQGTTYEQYF. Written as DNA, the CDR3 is TGTGCCAGCAGATTACAGGGGACTACCTACGAGCAGTACTTC.

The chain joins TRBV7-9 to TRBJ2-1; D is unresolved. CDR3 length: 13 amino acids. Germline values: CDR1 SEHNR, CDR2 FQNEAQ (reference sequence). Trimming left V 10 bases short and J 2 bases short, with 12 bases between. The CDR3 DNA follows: TGTGCCAATCGTGCCCCTGCCTACAATGAGCAGTTCTTC. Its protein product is CANRAPAYNEQFF.